Below are 9 T cell receptor beta chains sequenced from a single sample in a study of cytomegalovirus exposure and HLA in healthy donors. Use of 60 Vbeta and 13 Jbeta primers characterized the PCR. Measured with immunoSEQ multiplex PCR; TCRdb has only the in-frame clones, and not every one. The sample lists some 120,000 clones, about 80% occurring once. The sample consisted of PBMCs. Receptors originate from a woman in her thirties or forties in good health and CMV-seropositive.

The count of this clone is one. This chain uses TRBV7-9 with TRBJ2-7; 8 nucleotides agree with TRBD2. CDR3 length: 14 residues. Germline CDR1 and CDR2: SEHNR and FQNEAQ (reference sequence). Trimming took 2 bases from V and 7 from J; bases not matched to a gene: 7. This CDR3 is CASSLIAGMGEQYF. For the CDR3, the DNA is TGTGCCAGCAGCTTAATAGCGGGGATGGGAGAGCAGTACTTC.

The chain joins TRBV28 to TRBJ1-2, with TRBD1 matching over 12 bases. Germline trimming cut 3 bases from V and 7 bases from J; bases unmatched to any gene: 6. CDR1 and CDR2 from the germline V gene are MDHEN and SYDVKM. The CDR3 covers 15 residues. The CDR3 DNA is TGTGCCAGCAGTTTCCGGGACAGGGGGCAGGCTGGCTACACCTTC. Translated: CASSFRDRGQAGYTF.

This chain joins TRBV2 and TRBJ2-5, with TRBD2 identical over 8 bases. The J call is doubtful: the DNA matches TRBJ2-7 better. The germline V gene encodes CDR1 SNHLY and CDR2 FYNNEI. The length of the CDR3 is 14 residues. The CDR3, as DNA: TGTGCCAGCAGTGAGCGGGAGGCCCCCGACGAGCAGTACTTC. Encoded protein: CASSEREAPDEQYF.

This chain joins TRBV19 and TRBJ1-1, with 7 bases fitting TRBD1. The germline V gene has CDR1 LNHDA and CDR2 SQIVND (reference sequence). The CDR3 is 13 amino acids. V lost 6 bases, J lost 6 bases, and 7 bases stayed unmatched. The CDR3 protein is CASSRQGNSEAFF. CDR3 bases: TGTGCCAGTAGCAGACAGGGTAACTCTGAAGCTTTCTTT.

This chain uses TRBV5-1 with TRBJ2-1; maybe TRBD2 (6 bases). The CDR3 is made up of 14 amino acids. The germline V and J ends were trimmed by 2 bases and 6 bases, with 12 bases remaining between them. Looked up from germline, CDR1 is SGHRS and CDR2 is YFSETQ. The CDR3 coding sequence is TGCGCCAGCAGCTTTGGTAGCGGAGGCAATGAGCAGTTCTTC. Amino acids: CASSFGSGGNEQFF.

The gene calls are TRBV7-9 and TRBJ2-1, with 8 bases that match TRBD2. CDR3 length equals 16 residues. Germline loops: CDR1 SEHNR, CDR2 FQNEAQ (reference sequence). With 3 bases clipped from V and 3 bases from J, the junction kept 7 bases outside the gene matches. CDR3 protein: CASSFRSGLVYNEQFF. The CDR3 DNA is TGTGCCAGCAGCTTCCGATCGGGACTAGTCTACAATGAGCAGTTCTTC.

The chain employs TRBV27 and TRBJ2-3; 9 positions agree with TRBD2. With V trimmed by 7 bases and J by 5 bases, 10 bases remained unmatched. The germline CDR1 and CDR2 sequences are MNHEY and SMNVEV (reference sequence). This CDR3 contains 15 residues. The CDR3 sequence: CASTKAGGPLDTQYF. Here the CDR3 DNA reads TGTGCCAGCACGAAGGCGGGAGGGCCTTTAGATACGCAGTATTTT.

J is TRBJ1-4 and V is TRBV11-3, with 7 bases matching TRBD1. The V segment lost 5 bases and the J segment 4 bases; nucleotides outside the gene matches: 16. Germline V gives CDR1 SGHNT, CDR2 YENEEA. The CDR3 consists of 18 residues. CDR3 protein: CASSPWDRGRGNNEKLFF. The CDR3 DNA reads as TGTGCCAGCAGCCCGTGGGACCGGGGCAGGGGGAATAATGAAAAACTGTTTTTT.

The chain couples TRBV9 to TRBJ2-2, with 10 bases identical to TRBD1. Germline V gene sequence: CDR1 SGDLS, CDR2 YYNGEE. This CDR3 has 16 amino acids. With V trimmed by 3 bases and J by 7 bases, 9 bases remained unmatched. CDR3 region: CASSGGGQGKDGELFF. Here the CDR3 DNA reads TGTGCCAGCAGCGGAGGGGGACAGGGGAAGGACGGGGAGCTGTTTTTT.